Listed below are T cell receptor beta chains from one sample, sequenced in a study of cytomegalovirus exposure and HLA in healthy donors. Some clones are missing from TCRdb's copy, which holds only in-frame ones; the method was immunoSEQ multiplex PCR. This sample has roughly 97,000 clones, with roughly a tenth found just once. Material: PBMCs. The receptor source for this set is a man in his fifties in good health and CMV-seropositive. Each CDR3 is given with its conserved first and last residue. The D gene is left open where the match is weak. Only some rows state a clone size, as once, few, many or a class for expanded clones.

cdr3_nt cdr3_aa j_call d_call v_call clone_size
TGTGCCAGCAGTACGGCGGAGACTGAAGCTTTCTTT CASSTAETEAFF TRBJ1-1 . TRBV6-6 .
TGCACCAGCAGCCTACCGGGACTAGCGGGATTATATGAGCAGTTCTTC CTSSLPGLAGLYEQFF TRBJ2-1 . TRBV1 few
TGTGCCTGGAGTGGACAGGTACGGCACGAGCAGTACTTC CAWSGQVRHEQYF TRBJ2-7 . TRBV30 few
TGCGCCAGCAGCCAAGAGGTAGCCAGGGGGCGACCAGATACGCAGTATTTT CASSQEVARGRPDTQYF TRBJ2-3 TRBD1 TRBV4-3 few
TGCGCCAGCAGCCAAGCACTAGCGGAGTACAATGAGCAGTTCTTC CASSQALAEYNEQFF TRBJ2-1 TRBD2 TRBV4-3 few
TGTGCCACCAGCCATGGAGGGGTCAATCAGCCCCAGCATTTT CATSHGGVNQPQHF TRBJ1-5 . TRBV15 .
TGTGCCAGCAGTCTGAGCGGGAACTCCTACAATGAGCAGTTCTTC CASSLSGNSYNEQFF TRBJ2-1 TRBD2 TRBV7-3 .
TGTGCCTGCCAGGCGGGCCCGACGGGGTCACCCCTCCACTTT CACQAGPTGSPLHF TRBJ1-6 . TRBV30 .
TGTGCCAGCTCACCACGCCAGGTAATCCGCGGCTACACCTTC CASSPRQVIRGYTF TRBJ1-2 . TRBV18 .
TGTGCCAGCAGCCCCCGGCCGGCAGGGGCCAACACTGAAGCTTTCTTT CASSPRPAGANTEAFF TRBJ1-1 . TRBV7-3 few
TGTGCCAGCAGCTTAGTGGTCGGCGAGCAGTACTTC CASSLVVGEQYF TRBJ2-7 . TRBV11-2 few
TGTGCTAGTGGTTTGGACAAAGGGGTAAATGAGCAGTTCTTC CASGLDKGVNEQFF TRBJ2-1 . TRBV12-5 many
TGTGCCAGCAGCGGGGGACAGGGGAATTTTGAAAAACTGTTTTTT CASSGGQGNFEKLFF TRBJ1-4 TRBD1 TRBV5-4 .
TGTGCCAGCAGCTTTGGGACACCGGGACAAGAAGCGGATCGCTATGGCTACACCTTC CASSFGTPGQEADRYGYTF TRBJ1-2 . TRBV7-8 few